A single sample is the source of the 15 T cell receptor beta chains below, sequenced in a study of beta chain features in type 1 diabetes. Notes on the study in general: A moderate, significant TCRB CDR3 shortening appeared in type 1 diabetes across four CD4+ subsets.

The isolated RNA, all of it, was reverse transcribed, so expressed TCRB transcripts were what got sequenced. Using immunoSEQ multiplex PCR, the repertoire was profiled, and TCRdb retains in-frame clones only, with some absent. The sample carries hundreds of thousands of clones, over 13% recorded once. Their recognized antigens are unknown. The specimen sequenced was naive CD4+ T cells from blood. Receptors were obtained from a man between 18 and 35 years old with type 1 diabetes.

The V gene is TRBV29-1, the J gene TRBJ1-6, with TRBD1 as a possible D gene (5 bases). The germline V and J ends were trimmed by 4 bases and 7 bases, with 11 bases remaining between them. Per germline, CDR1 SQVTM and CDR2 ANQGSEA. The CDR3 consists of 13 residues. The CDR3 spells CSVVDSHNSPLHF. The CDR3 region has the DNA TGCAGCGTTGTTGACAGCCACAATTCACCCCTCCACTTT. Looking up the rest from reference TRBV29-1 and TRBJ1-6 gives the full variable domain: SAVISQKPSRDICQRGTSLTIQCQVDSQVTMMFWYRQQPGQSLTLIATANQGSEATYESGFVIDKFPISRPNLTFSTLTVSNMSPEDSSIYLCSVVDSHNSPLHFGNGTRLTVT.

The chain carries TRBV29-1 and TRBJ1-3; no clear D. Germline CDR1 and CDR2: SQVTM and ANQGSEA. V lost 5 bases and J 0 bases, leaving 14 bases between the germline ends. The length of the CDR3 is 15 residues. Here the CDR3 reads CSVMAAPLSGNTIYF. CDR3 sequence (DNA): TGCAGCGTTATGGCTGCACCCCTCTCTGGAAACACCATATATTTT.

The chain carries TRBV28 and TRBJ1-1; D remains ambiguous. CDR3 size: 12 residues. Germline-derived CDR1 and CDR2 are MDHEN and SYDVKM. The V and J ends lost 6 bases and 4 bases respectively, with 9 bases between them. The CDR3 DNA reads TGTGCCAGCAGGAGGACGTCCACTGAAGCTTTCTTT. It specifies CASRRTSTEAFF.

This clone was seen a handful of times. The rearrangement uses TRBV5-1 and TRBJ1-4, with D tentatively TRBD1 (5 bases). This CDR3 contains 14 residues. CDR1 and CDR2 from the germline V gene are SGHRS and YFSETQ. The V and J ends lost 2 bases and 3 bases respectively, with 8 bases between them. This CDR3 reads CASSFRVANEKLFF. The CDR3 DNA follows: TGCGCCAGCAGCTTCAGGGTTGCTAATGAAAAACTGTTTTTT.

In its sample, this clone was seen a few times. As DNA, the CDR3 is TGTGCCAGCAGCTTGTCCCCGGATTCACCCCTCCACTTT. It yields the protein CASSLSPDSPLHF. The chain uses TRBV5-6 and TRBJ1-6; D is unresolved. The CDR3 contains 13 residues. The germline V gene has CDR1 SGHDT and CDR2 YYEEEE. V was clipped by 1 base and J by 8 bases, with 7 bases between them.

The chain combines TRBV29-1 with TRBJ2-3, with 7 bases aligning to TRBD1. Germline CDR1 reads SQVTM; CDR2 reads ANQGSEA. With 4 bases clipped from V and 0 bases from J, the junction kept 4 bases outside the gene matches. The CDR3 runs 14 residues. As DNA, the CDR3 is TGCAGCGTTGGCAAGGGACAGAGCACAGATACGCAGTATTTT. This translates into CSVGKGQSTDTQYF.

The chain recombines TRBV4-3 with TRBJ2-7, with TRBD2 as a possible D gene (6 bases). This CDR3 contains 15 residues. CDR1 and CDR2 (germline): LGHNA, YSLEER. Trimming shortened V by 0 bases and J by 3 bases, and 12 bases separated the two germline ends. CDR3 nucleotides: TGCGCCAGCAGCCAAGATCGGAAGGGAGGCTACGAGCAGTACTTC. Protein: CASSQDRKGGYEQYF.

The chain has TRBV29-1 and TRBJ1-3, with D possibly being TRBD1 (6 bases). The V end was cut by 3 bases, the J end by 4 bases, with 10 bases between. There are 13 residues in the CDR3. In germline, CDR1 is SQVTM, CDR2 ANQGSEA. Written as DNA, the CDR3 is TGCAGCGTTGACGGGGGGCTAGGAAACACCATATATTTT. Its translation: CSVDGGLGNTIYF.

V gene TRBV6-5 combines with J gene TRBJ2-7; the D gene is possibly TRBD1 (6 bases). The germline CDR1 and CDR2 sequences are MNHEY and SVGAGI. This CDR3 comprises 16 residues. The V gene lost 4 bases and the J gene lost 0 bases, with 16 bases spanning the gap. The CDR3 nucleotides are TGTGCCAGCAGTTTTTACAGGGTCGCCAGCTCCTACGAGCAGTACTTC. Translation: CASSFYRVASSYEQYF.

This clone was observed a handful of times. The chain combines TRBV6-5 with TRBJ1-5; D is perhaps TRBD1 (6 bases). Germline V gene data show CDR1 as MNHEY and CDR2 as SVGAGI. The V gene lost 6 bases and the J gene lost 2 bases, with 11 bases spanning the gap. This CDR3 spans 14 amino acids. Here the CDR3 reads CASRSGGGNQPQHF. The CDR3 bases are TGTGCCAGCAGGTCGGGGGGCGGCAATCAGCCCCAGCATTTT.

This chain uses TRBV29-1 with TRBJ1-2; D remains unclear. Germline V lookup: CDR1 SQVTM, CDR2 ANQGSEA. This CDR3 is built from 12 residues. Trimming cost V 4 bases and J 1 base, with 7 bases left between them. The CDR3 DNA is TGCAGCGTTGCCGTGTTTAACTATGGCTACACCTTC. It yields the protein CSVAVFNYGYTF.

The chain employs TRBV25-1 and TRBJ2-6; 8 bases fit TRBD1. Germline CDR1 and CDR2: MGHDK and SYGVNS. The CDR3 contains 17 residues. With 3 bases clipped from V and 0 bases from J, the junction kept 4 bases outside the gene matches. The CDR3: CASSDRQGYSGANVLTF. In nucleotides, the CDR3 is TGTGCCAGCAGTGACAGACAGGGGTACTCTGGGGCCAACGTCCTGACTTTC.

This clone appeared a few times. This sequence joins TRBV7-9 and TRBJ2-5, with TRBD1 matching over 11 bases. Germline CDR1 is SEHNR and CDR2 is FQNEAQ (reference sequence). Trimming removed 5 bases from V and 5 bases from J; junction bases left unmatched: 7. CDR3 length: 15 amino acids. CDR3 DNA: TGTGCCAGCAGCCGGACAGGGGGCGCGGGGGAGACCCAGTACTTC. This gives the protein CASSRTGGAGETQYF.

In its sample, this clone was seen a few times. CDR3 amino acids: CAVQGTEAFF. The CDR3, as DNA: TGTGCCGTCCAGGGAACTGAAGCTTTCTTT. The chain is built from TRBV7-9 and TRBJ1-1; tentative D call: TRBD1 (5 bases). This CDR3 has 10 residues. Germline CDR1 is SEHNR and CDR2 is FQNEAQ (reference sequence). Trimming cost V 11 bases and J 5 bases, with 9 bases left between them.

J is TRBJ2-2 and V is TRBV6-5, with 9 nucleotides matching TRBD1. Germline CDR1 is MNHEY and CDR2 is SVGAGI. The CDR3 totals 14 residues. With 5 bases clipped from V and 7 bases from J, the junction kept 5 bases outside the gene matches. In DNA form, the CDR3 reads TGTGCCAGCAGTGAACAGGGGGCTGACGGGGAGCTGTTTTTT. It specifies CASSEQGADGELFF.